The 21 T cell receptor beta chains below were found in one sample sequenced in a study of blood T cells in healthy people across ages. Primers used in a second PCR of roughly 7 to 12 cycles were a sample-barcoded 5' primer and a J-beta primer mix. Via MiXCR, TCRdb re-called the 5' RACE reads, giving one row per CDR3 protein. The repertoire has some 1,000,000 distinct CDR3 sequences, 20% to 25% of them found once; the top ten carry less than 0.85%. This sample also belongs to another study, concerning T cells of mothers and their children.

The specimen sequenced was blood. The receptors shown here come from a girl aged 2-10 years in good health.

The sample holds a few counts of this clonotype. The chain is built from TRBV29-1 and TRBJ2-3; tentatively, D is TRBD1 (6 bases). The CDR3 has 13 residues. Germline V gene lookup returns CDR1 SQVTM and CDR2 ANQGSEA. V gave up 1 base and J gave up 4 bases, with 9 bases separating them. This chain's CDR3 is CSVEGDKADTQYF. The CDR3 DNA reads TGCAGCGTTGAAGGGGACAAAGCAGATACGCAGTATTTT.

This clonotype turned up a few times. The V call is TRBV2, the J call TRBJ2-5, with D uncertain. CDR3 size: 14 residues. The V gene lost 3 bases and the J gene lost 5 bases, with 13 bases spanning the gap. Germline CDR1 is SNHLY and CDR2 is FYNNEI. The CDR3 region has the DNA TGTGCCAGCAGTGATAACTGGGCAACGGAGACCCAGTACTTC. Protein product: CASSDNWATETQYF.

The V call is TRBV29-1, the J call TRBJ2-4; perhaps TRBD2 as D (5 bases). The CDR3 has 15 residues. The germline CDR1 and CDR2 sequences are SQVTM and ANQGSEA. V lost 5 bases and J lost 0, with 14 bases in between. The CDR3 loop is CSVLGAALAKNIQYF. As DNA, the CDR3 is TGCAGCGTTCTTGGAGCGGCCCTAGCCAAAAACATTCAGTACTTC.

A few counts support this clonotype. The rearrangement joins TRBV28 to TRBJ2-7; no reliable D call. CDR3 length equals 13 residues. The germline gives CDR1 MDHEN, CDR2 SYDVKM. V was clipped by 4 bases and J by 3 bases, with 10 bases between them. CDR3 nucleotides: TGTGCCAGCAGTTCTAAAGTCCTCTACGAGCAGTACTTC. The encoded protein is CASSSKVLYEQYF.

This clonotype came up a few times. The V call is TRBV6-1, the J call TRBJ2-5; 7 nucleotides line up with TRBD2. The DNA end is more similar to TRBJ2-1, so the J call may be wrong. Germline-derived CDR1 and CDR2 are MNHNS and SASEGT. This CDR3 has 14 residues. CDR3 sequence: CASSEMRESDEQFF. CDR3 sequence (DNA): TGTGCCAGCAGTGAAATGCGGGAGTCCGATGAGCAGTTCTTC.

The genes are TRBV6-5 and TRBJ1-4; D might be TRBD1 (5 bases). V gave up 2 bases and J gave up 3 bases, with 16 bases separating them. The CDR3 extends over 17 amino acids. Germline CDR1 is MNHEY and CDR2 is SVGAGI. CDR3 DNA sequence: TGTGCCAGCAGTTACCCGACGGACACTTCGGCTAATGAAAAACTGTTTTTT. Its translation: CASSYPTDTSANEKLFF.

The chain recombines TRBV6-6 with TRBJ1-5; 7 bases match TRBD1. The V segment lost 7 bases and the J segment 5 bases; nucleotides outside the gene matches: 5. The CDR3 runs to 13 residues. Germline V gene data show CDR1 as MNHNY and CDR2 as SVGAGI (reference sequence). CDR3 coding DNA: TGTGCCAGCATTCGACAGGGAGATCAGCCCCAGCATTTT. This gives the protein CASIRQGDQPQHF.

Written as DNA, the CDR3 is TGCAGCGTTGAAATCCTACTTCAGCGGGAGGTTTACAATGAGCAGTTCTTC. It specifies CSVEILLQREVYNEQFF. The rearrangement joins TRBV29-1 to TRBJ2-7; 9 nucleotides agree with TRBD2. The end of the DNA aligns better with TRBJ2-1, so the J call may be wrong. The CDR3 has 17 residues. Per the germline V gene, CDR1 is SQVTM and CDR2 is ANQGSEA.

This clonotype has more than one count but fewer than ten. The V and J genes are TRBV6-1 and TRBJ1-5; D is possibly TRBD1 (6 bases). This CDR3 contains 14 residues. From germline, CDR1 is MNHNS and CDR2 SASEGT. Trimming removed 2 bases at V and 7 bases at J, with 12 bases between. In DNA form, the CDR3 reads TGTGCCAGCAGTGAAAGGGGGATTCGGCAGCCCCAGCATTTT. The encoded protein is CASSERGIRQPQHF.

The chain combines TRBV7-2 with TRBJ1-3; tentatively, D is TRBD1 (5 bases). The V and J ends lost 3 bases and 2 bases respectively, with 14 bases between them. Per germline, CDR1 SGHTA and CDR2 FQGNSA. The CDR3 has 16 amino acids. The DNA of the CDR3 is TGTGCCAGCAGCTTCTATCCCGGGGCAGCTGGAAACACCATATATTTT. Protein product: CASSFYPGAAGNTIYF.

Only a few counts were recorded for this clonotype. The chain combines TRBV20-1 with TRBJ2-5; 9 nucleotides align to TRBD2. Germline V gene data show CDR1 as DFQATT and CDR2 as SNEGSKA (reference sequence). The CDR3 runs 20 residues. With V trimmed by 0 bases and J by 3 bases, 20 bases remained unmatched. Here the CDR3 DNA reads TGCAGTGCTAGAGATGGCCCCGGCGGGGGGGCGATTTGGGTGAAAGAGACCCAGTACTTC. Translation gives CSARDGPGGGAIWVKETQYF.

This clonotype was counted between two and nine times. This chain connects TRBV9 to TRBJ1-2; D may be TRBD1 (6 bases). Germline CDR1 reads SGDLS; CDR2 reads YYNGEE. The CDR3 loop spans 19 amino acids. Trimming removed 3 bases from V and 4 bases from J, with 28 bases in between. The DNA for the CDR3 is TGTGCCAGCAGCGCCTCGCCGGGGGGGCACGTAGCTGGTAGCTATGGCTACACCTTC. Its translation: CASSASPGGHVAGSYGYTF.

This chain links TRBV7-2 with TRBJ2-1, with 8 bases that match TRBD1. J lost 2 bases, V lost 4 bases, and 4 bases had no gene match. The CDR3 totals 15 residues. Germline V gene sequence: CDR1 SGHTA, CDR2 FQGNSA. CDR3 in DNA: TGTGCCAGCAGCTGGAGGGGACAGGCCTACAATGAGCAGTTCTTC. It yields the protein CASSWRGQAYNEQFF.

The genes are TRBV4-3 and TRBJ2-7; D unclear. The V end was cut by 0 bases, the J end by 2 bases, with 17 bases between. CDR1 is LGHNA, CDR2 YSLEER, per germline. The CDR3 length is 17 residues. CDR3 sequence: CASSQEPTWSATYEQYF. CDR3 sequence (DNA): TGCGCCAGCAGCCAAGAGCCGACCTGGTCAGCCACCTACGAGCAGTACTTC.

The CDR3 DNA sequence: TGTGCCAGCAGCCCAGCGCTAGCGGGAGGTCTAGAGACCCAGTACTTC. Translated: CASSPALAGGLETQYF. This chain uses TRBV7-9 with TRBJ2-5, with 11 bases aligning to TRBD2. The CDR3 is 16 amino acids. V shed 5 bases, J shed 4 bases, and the junction held 9 bases outside the gene matches. Germline loops: CDR1 SEHNR, CDR2 FQNEAQ (reference sequence).

This clonotype showed up just a few times. The chain has TRBV13 and TRBJ2-5; D not certain. Matching the DNA end better, TRBJ2-7 makes the J call doubtful. Germline CDR1 is PRHDT and CDR2 is FYEKMQ (reference sequence). The CDR3 is 14 amino acids. CDR3 DNA: TGTGCCAGCAGCTTAGAACAGCCAGCCTACGAGCAGTACTTC. Protein product: CASSLEQPAYEQYF.

For this clonotype: The junction does not match germline at one end; this may be a read error. The rearrangement links TRBV12-3 or TRBV12-4 to TRBJ2-5; 7 positions agree with TRBD1. The CDR3 consists of 11 residues. The DNA of the CDR3 is TGTGCCAGCAGTTTCGGAGGACAGGAGGACTTC. Residues: CASSFGGQEDF.

This chain links TRBV28 with TRBJ2-1; no firm D call. With 6 bases removed from V and 8 bases from J, the gap between germline ends came to 11 bases. Germline V gene data show CDR1 as MDHEN and CDR2 as SYDVKM. The CDR3 extends over 12 amino acids. The CDR3 nucleotides are TGTGCCAGCAGCTCCAGGCAAGATGAGCAGTTCTTC. This gives the protein CASSSRQDEQFF.

The chain links TRBV20-1 to TRBJ2-7, with D perhaps matching TRBD1 (6 bases). V gave up 5 bases and J gave up 3 bases, with 17 bases separating them. CDR1 is DFQATT, CDR2 SNEGSKA, per germline (reference sequence). The CDR3 runs 14 residues. The CDR3 sequence is CSALGLDSIYEQYF. CDR3 coding DNA: TGCAGTGCTCTGGGTTTGGACAGCATCTACGAGCAGTACTTC.

The chain employs TRBV7-8 and TRBJ2-3; TRBD2 agrees at 9 bases. V trimming: 0 bases; J trimming: 3 bases; junction bases outside the gene matches: 7. The germline gives CDR1 SGHVS, CDR2 FQNEAQ. This CDR3 contains 17 residues. The CDR3 reads CASSLANSGSLTDTQYF. The CDR3 DNA reads TGTGCCAGCAGCTTAGCAAATAGCGGGAGCTTAACAGATACGCAGTATTTT.

This clonotype was found a few times. The chain uses TRBV12-3 or TRBV12-4 and TRBJ1-4; a possible D gene is TRBD1 (5 bases). V was shortened by 5 bases and J by 3 bases, with 10 bases between the two germline ends. CDR3 length equals 14 residues. For the CDR3, the DNA is TGTGCCAGCAGTCAGGGACTGTCTAATGAAAAACTGTTTTTT. Translating gives CASSQGLSNEKLFF.